The clone carrying this TCR beta chain was picked up a small number of times. Sorting separated CD4+ and CD8+ T cells out of PBMCs. The sample is drawn from a study of CD8+ T cells in alopecia areata. CDR1 is SQVTM, CDR2 ANQGSEA, per germline. The CDR3 covers 15 residues. V was clipped by 3 bases and J by 0 bases, with 12 bases between them. Sequencing relied on a cDNA template that was reverse transcribed from extracted RNA. Sequencing used immunoSEQ multiplex PCR; TCRdb keeps in-frame clones, though not all of them. The data contain approximately 130,000 clones, 45% to 50% of them singletons. This clonotype originated in a human donor with alopecia areata. The sequenced material came from NKG2D-low CD8+ T cells sorted from blood. The chain is built from TRBV29-1 and TRBJ1-3, with TRBD1 as a possible D gene (5 bases). The CDR3 DNA sequence: TGCAGCGTTGAGGAAGGGGTAGCCTCTGGAAACACCATATATTTT. The encoded protein is CSVEEGVASGNTIYF. Full variable domain (outside the CDR3, taken from reference TRBV29-1 and TRBJ1-3): SAVISQKPSRDICQRGTSLTIQCQVDSQVTMMFWYRQQPGQSLTLIATANQGSEATYESGFVIDKFPISRPNLTFSTLTVSNMSPEDSSIYLCSVEEGVASGNTIYFGEGSWLTVV.